This T cell receptor beta chain derives from a study of human T cells and chemical hapten exposure. Study as a whole: The sensitizing agent was 2% DPC, placed on approximately 2 cm by approximately 2 cm of upper inner arm skin. Epicutaneous patch tests delivered 0.01% DPC to the upper back, with evaluation at 6 days. Study findings and constraints: The immune response of these alopecia patients might not match healthy individuals'.

A single record per CDR3 protein comes from TCRdb applying MiXCR to the RACE reads. The table has tens of thousands of distinct CDR3 sequences, approximately 3.4% seen once. The time point here: patch test 2, 6 weeks after DPC sensitization. The sample's treatment: therapeutic diphenylcyclopropenone sensitization with weekly scalp DPC. This clonotype was recorded a few times. The antigen is undetermined. This CDR3 has 13 residues. Trimming cost V 5 bases and J 7 bases, with 12 bases left between them. Germline lookup yields CDR1 MNHEY and CDR2 SMNVEV (reference sequence). The sample in question was whole blood, obtained in connection with sensitization to the hapten diphenylcyclopropenone (DPC). This chain joins TRBV27 and TRBJ2-1, with D perhaps TRBD1 (6 bases). This sequence was found in a man aged 40-49 years with alopecia areata. Some clones in this sample may be carry-over from other donors' samples. The CDR3 loop reads CASSPPQGNEQFF. Written as DNA, the CDR3 is TGTGCCAGCAGTCCGCCCCAGGGGAATGAGCAGTTCTTC.